This T cell receptor (beta chain) was identified in a study of CD8+ T cells in alopecia areata. The treatment was: oral pan-JAK inhibitor, 5-10 mg twice daily. cDNA reverse transcribed from extracted RNA served as the sequencing template. Measured with immunoSEQ multiplex PCR; TCRdb has only the in-frame clones, and not every one. The sample lists around 200,000 clones; roughly three fifths were seen once. V lost 4 bases and J lost 0, with 7 bases in between. Germline CDR1 is PRHDT and CDR2 is FYEKMQ (reference sequence). The CDR3 runs 13 residues. The TCR sequence derives from a human donor with alopecia areata. This rearrangement joins TRBV13 to TRBJ2-7, with D unclear. The sequencing here drew on CD8+ T cells sorted from blood, taken at week 24, from a patient treated with tofacitinib. The CDR3 coding sequence is TGTGCCAGCAGCTCCGACAACTCCTACGAGCAGTACTTC. Amino acid sequence: CASSSDNSYEQYF.